These 9 T cell receptor beta chains originate from one sample sequenced in a study of CD8+ T cells in alopecia areata. Sequencing templates came from extracted RNA that was reverse transcribed into cDNA. Sequencing used immunoSEQ multiplex PCR; TCRdb keeps in-frame clones, though not all of them. The repertoire holds 150,000 or so clones, with more than 85% as singletons. Treatment denoted: oral pan-JAK inhibitor, 5-10 mg twice daily. The starting material was CD8+ T cells sorted from blood, obtained at week 4, from a patient treated with tofacitinib. The receptors here all came from a human donor with alopecia areata.

The chain combines TRBV5-4 with TRBJ2-3; D gene uncertain. Trimming took 2 bases from V and 1 from J, leaving 2 bases between them. The CDR3 runs to 12 residues. CDR1 and CDR2 (germline): SGHNT, YYREEE (reference sequence). CDR3 nucleotide sequence: TGTGCCAGCAGCTTTGGCACAGATACGCAGTATTTT. Amino acids: CASSFGTDTQYF.

V usage is TRBV4-1 and J usage is TRBJ1-1; D uncertain. V was shortened by 0 bases and J by 3 bases, with 5 bases between the two germline ends. CDR1 is MGHRA, CDR2 YSYEKL, per germline. The CDR3 length is 13 residues. The CDR3 sequence: CASSQDGDTEAFF. CDR3 DNA: TGCGCCAGCAGCCAAGATGGGGACACTGAAGCTTTCTTT.

The chain links TRBV11-2 to TRBJ2-3, with D perhaps TRBD2 (5 bases). V was shortened by 0 bases and J by 0 bases, with 13 bases between the two germline ends. This CDR3 is built from 17 residues. The germline CDR1 and CDR2 sequences are SGHAT and FQNNGV. The CDR3 loop reads CASSLEGLARSTDTQYF. Written as DNA, the CDR3 is TGTGCCAGCAGCTTAGAGGGTCTAGCTAGAAGCACAGATACGCAGTATTTT. Based on the CDR3 plus reference TRBV11-2 and TRBJ2-3, the full variable domain is EAGVAQSPRYKIIEKRQSVAFWCNPISGHATLYWYQQILGQGPKLLIQFQNNGVVDDSQLPKDRFSAERLKGVDSTLKIQPAKLEDSAVYLCASSLEGLARSTDTQYFGPGTRLTVL.

V and J are TRBV5-1 and TRBJ1-2; the match to TRBD1 covers 8 bases. After removal of 4 bases from V and 8 bases from J, the junction contained 10 bases not matched to a gene. CDR3 length: 14 residues. Looked up from germline, CDR1 is SGHRS and CDR2 is YFSETQ. The CDR3 reads CASSPGQGKGGYTF. In nucleotides, the CDR3 is TGCGCCAGCAGCCCAGGACAGGGAAAAGGCGGCTACACCTTC.

This chain joins TRBV29-1 and TRBJ1-1; D is unresolved. In germline, CDR1 is SQVTM, CDR2 ANQGSEA. The CDR3 consists of 11 residues. The V end was cut by 3 bases, the J end by 8 bases, with 10 bases between. The CDR3 protein is CSVDGPKEAFF. DNA of the CDR3: TGCAGCGTTGATGGACCGAAAGAAGCTTTCTTT.

The J gene is TRBJ2-3, the V gene TRBV30; D gene unclear. V lost 2 bases, J lost 0 bases, and 9 bases lay in between. The CDR3 has 14 amino acids. Germline CDR1 is GTSNPN and CDR2 is SVGIG (reference sequence). CDR3 protein: CAWSFRASTDTQYF. The CDR3 DNA follows: TGTGCCTGGAGTTTCCGCGCTAGCACAGATACGCAGTATTTT.

The gene calls are TRBV2 and TRBJ2-7, with 7 bases that match TRBD1. The germline V gene encodes CDR1 SNHLY and CDR2 FYNNEI. The CDR3 consists of 15 residues. Germline trimming cut 3 bases from V and 3 bases from J; bases unmatched to any gene: 8. CDR3 DNA: TGTGCCAGCAGTGATTTGTGGCAGGGGGACTACGAGCAGTACTTC. Its protein is CASSDLWQGDYEQYF.

The chain uses TRBV4-1 and TRBJ2-1; D is tentatively TRBD1 or TRBD2 (6 bases each). The germline CDR1 and CDR2 sequences are MGHRA and YSYEKL. The CDR3 consists of 15 residues. The V and J ends lost 7 bases and 1 base respectively, with 14 bases between them. The CDR3 DNA follows: TGCGCCAGCAACAACGGAGGGGGGTCCTACAATGAGCAGTTCTTC. This sequence encodes CASNNGGGSYNEQFF.

The chain is built from TRBV14 and TRBJ2-7; the D is unclear. CDR3 length: 12 amino acids. Germline V gene lookup returns CDR1 SGHDN and CDR2 FVKESK. Trimming removed 5 bases at V and 3 bases at J, with 8 bases between. CDR3 sequence reads: CASSTVDYEQYF. The DNA of the CDR3 is TGTGCCAGCAGCACAGTGGACTACGAGCAGTACTTC.